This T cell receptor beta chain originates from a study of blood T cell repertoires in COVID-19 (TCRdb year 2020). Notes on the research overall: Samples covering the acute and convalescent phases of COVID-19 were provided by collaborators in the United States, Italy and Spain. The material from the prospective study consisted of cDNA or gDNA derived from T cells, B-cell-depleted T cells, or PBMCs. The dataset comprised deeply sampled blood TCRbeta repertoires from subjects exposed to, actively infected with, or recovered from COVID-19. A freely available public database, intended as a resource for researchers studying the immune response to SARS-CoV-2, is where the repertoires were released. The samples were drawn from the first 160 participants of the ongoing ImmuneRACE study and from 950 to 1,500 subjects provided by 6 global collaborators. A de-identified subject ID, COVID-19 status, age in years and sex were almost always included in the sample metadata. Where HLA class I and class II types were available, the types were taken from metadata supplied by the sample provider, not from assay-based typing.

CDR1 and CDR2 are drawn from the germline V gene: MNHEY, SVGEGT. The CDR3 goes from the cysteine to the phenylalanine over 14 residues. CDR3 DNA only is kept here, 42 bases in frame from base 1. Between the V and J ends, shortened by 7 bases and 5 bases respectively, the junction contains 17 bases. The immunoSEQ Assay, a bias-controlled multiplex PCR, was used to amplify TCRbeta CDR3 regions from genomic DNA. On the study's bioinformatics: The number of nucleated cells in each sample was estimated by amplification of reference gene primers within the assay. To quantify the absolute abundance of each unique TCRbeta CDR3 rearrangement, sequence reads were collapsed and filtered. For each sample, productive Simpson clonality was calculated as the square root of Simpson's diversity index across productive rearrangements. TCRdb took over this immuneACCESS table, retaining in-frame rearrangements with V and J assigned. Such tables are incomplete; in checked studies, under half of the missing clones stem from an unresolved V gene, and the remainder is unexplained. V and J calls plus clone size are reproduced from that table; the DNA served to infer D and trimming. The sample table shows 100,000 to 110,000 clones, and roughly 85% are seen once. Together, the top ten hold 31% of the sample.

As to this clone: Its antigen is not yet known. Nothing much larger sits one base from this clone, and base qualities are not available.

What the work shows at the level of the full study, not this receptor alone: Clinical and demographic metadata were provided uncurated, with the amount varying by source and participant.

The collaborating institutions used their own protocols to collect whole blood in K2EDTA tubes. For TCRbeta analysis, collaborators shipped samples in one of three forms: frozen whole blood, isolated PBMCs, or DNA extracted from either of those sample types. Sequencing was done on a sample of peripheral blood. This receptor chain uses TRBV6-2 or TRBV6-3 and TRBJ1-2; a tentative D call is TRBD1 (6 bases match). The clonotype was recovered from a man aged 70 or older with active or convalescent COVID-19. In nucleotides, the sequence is TGTGCCAGCATCCCGGGTCTCAGGGGATATGGCTACACCTTC. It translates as CASIPGLRGYGYTF.